Listed here are 15 T cell receptor beta chains from one sample, sequenced in a study of Graves' ophthalmopathy and Graves' hyperthyroidism. The TCR beta CDR3 regions underwent amplification from RNA transcripts. An opening RT-PCR round employed HTBI primers and preceded a second-round multiplex PCR. TCRdb re-called the multiplex PCR reads through MiXCR, storing one row per CDR3 protein. This sample has about 1.1 million distinct CDR3 sequences, with 35% to 40% found just once. The sample taken for sequencing was peripheral blood or thyroid tissue (not recorded which). The receptors derive from an adult man with Graves' hyperthyroidism.

This clonotype was counted only a few times. The chain carries TRBV20-1 and TRBJ2-7, with D perhaps matching TRBD2 (6 bases). Germline V gene data show CDR1 as DFQATT and CDR2 as SNEGSKA (reference sequence). CDR3 length: 16 amino acids. V was shortened by 4 bases and J by 3 bases, with 22 bases between the two germline ends. CDR3 coding DNA: TGCAGTGCTACCCCCGGGACTGAAAGACCAATCTACGAGCAGTACTTC. This encodes CSATPGTERPIYEQYF.

The genes are TRBV12-3 or TRBV12-4 and TRBJ2-7, with D perhaps TRBD1 (6 bases). The length of the CDR3 is 16 residues. V shed 5 bases and J shed 2 bases, with 19 bases lying between them. The CDR3 sequence: CASSIRQAESPYEQYF. The CDR3 bases are TGTGCCAGCAGTATAAGACAGGCAGAATCGCCCTACGAGCAGTACTTC.

This clonotype was picked up a small number of times. The chain couples TRBV7-2 to TRBJ2-7; 10 nucleotides align to TRBD2. V dropped 5 bases and J dropped 4; count of bases not matched to a gene: 11. The germline V gene encodes CDR1 SGHTA and CDR2 FQGNSA. This CDR3 is 16 amino acids long. The CDR3 here is CASSQDRLAGVYEQYF. The CDR3 DNA reads as TGTGCCAGCAGCCAAGATCGGCTAGCGGGAGTGTACGAGCAGTACTTC. The whole variable domain, remainder taken from reference TRBV7-2 and TRBJ2-7, is GAGVSQSPSNKVTEKGKDVELRCDPISGHTALYWYRQSLGQGLEFLIYFQGNSAPDKSGLPSDRFSAERTGGSVSTLTIQRTQQEDSAVYLCASSQDRLAGVYEQYFGPGTRLTVT.

This chain uses TRBV7-2 with TRBJ1-1; D is unclear. The V end lost 1 base, the J end lost 11 bases, and 14 bases lay between the germline ends. This CDR3 is 13 amino acids long. Per germline, CDR1 SGHTA and CDR2 FQGNSA. The CDR3 coding sequence is TGTGCCAGCAGCTTAGTTGCACTAGCGGGGGCTTTCTTT. This sequence encodes CASSLVALAGAFF.

The CDR3 is CASSISFSGSAAYEQYF. CDR3 sequence (DNA): TGTGCCAGTAGTATCTCTTTTTCGGGGTCGGCGGCCTACGAGCAGTACTTC. The rearrangement joins TRBV19 to TRBJ2-7; possible D gene TRBD2, 5 bases. CDR3 length: 17 residues. Germline loops: CDR1 LNHDA, CDR2 SQIVND (reference sequence). Trimming stripped 3 bases from V and 2 bases from J, with 20 bases between.

The chain joins TRBV7-2 to TRBJ2-7, with 12 positions matching TRBD2. The length of the CDR3 is 18 residues. Per germline, CDR1 SGHTA and CDR2 FQGNSA. The V segment lost 5 bases and the J segment 2 bases; nucleotides outside the gene matches: 13. The CDR3 DNA reads TGTGCCAGCAGCCCGAGGACAGCCCTAGCGGGAGGGCCCTACGAGCAGTACTTC. Protein product: CASSPRTALAGGPYEQYF.

This clonotype was seen ten or more times. The V gene is TRBV2, the J gene TRBJ1-5; possible D gene TRBD1, 5 bases. The germline CDR1 and CDR2 sequences are SNHLY and FYNNEI. The CDR3 is 14 amino acids. Trimming removed 6 bases at V and 4 bases at J, with 13 bases between. The CDR3 loop is CASRPGTVNQPQHF. The DNA of the CDR3 is TGTGCCAGCAGACCTGGGACGGTTAATCAGCCCCAGCATTTT.

The chain carries TRBV7-7 and TRBJ2-5; D may be TRBD2 (6 bases). V lost 4 bases to trimming and J lost 7 bases, with 19 bases between them. In germline, CDR1 is SSHAT, CDR2 FNYEAQ (reference sequence). The CDR3 covers 15 residues. The CDR3 reads CASSSTAGSKGTQYF. Here the CDR3 DNA reads TGTGCCAGCAGCTCAACAGCCGGGAGTAAGGGGACCCAGTACTTC.

With regard to this clonotype: Since no conserved phenylalanine or tryptophan closes the CDR3, a read error is the likely cause. No DNA is shown, since the ends of the CDR3 on it are uncertain; the CDR3 is the one TCRdb lists. This chain joins TRBV19 and TRBJ1-5. Germline-derived CDR1 and CDR2 are LNHDA and SQIVND (reference sequence). The CDR3 sequence runs 8 residues, both termini included. CDR3 loop: CASSPAHS.

CDR3 coding DNA: TGCAGCAGCCATGGGGGATCCTACGAGCAGTACTTC. Residues: CSSHGGSYEQYF. This chain links TRBV29-1 with TRBJ2-7; D may correspond to TRBD1 or TRBD2 (5 bases each). CDR3 length: 12 residues. V gave up 8 bases and J gave up 1 base, with 12 bases separating them. Germline CDR1 and CDR2: SQVTM and ANQGSEA.

The chain combines TRBV29-1 with TRBJ2-3; 9 bases are a match to TRBD2. The CDR3 spans 13 residues. Germline CDR1 and CDR2: SQVTM and ANQGSEA. After removal of 6 bases from V and 4 bases from J, the junction contained 5 bases not matched to a gene. CDR3 protein: CSVDSGSSDTQYF. The CDR3 nucleotides are TGCAGCGTCGATAGCGGGAGCTCAGATACGCAGTATTTT.

In this sample, this clonotype turned up many times. V is TRBV19 and J is TRBJ1-2, with 7 bases fitting TRBD1. Germline V gene sequence: CDR1 LNHDA, CDR2 SQIVND (reference sequence). This CDR3 spans 15 amino acids. V dropped 7 bases and J dropped 8; count of bases not matched to a gene: 16. Here the CDR3 DNA reads TGTGCCAGTAAACCGAACGGACAGGAAAGACGGGGCTACACCTTC. Translation: CASKPNGQERRGYTF. Combining the CDR3 with reference TRBV19 and TRBJ1-2 gives the whole variable domain DGGITQSPKYLFRKEGQNVTLSCEQNLNHDAMYWYRQDPGQGLRLIYYSQIVNDFQKGDIAEGYSVSREKKESFPLTVTSAQKNPTAFYLCASKPNGQERRGYTFGSGTRLTVV.

This clonotype was seen many times. The chain recombines TRBV10-3 with TRBJ1-5; 7 bases agree with TRBD1. CDR3 length: 15 residues. CDR1 and CDR2 from the germline V gene are ENHRY and SYGVKD. V was clipped by 3 bases and J by 4 bases; unmatched bases: 6. The CDR3 DNA reads as TGTGCCATCAGTGAAGCTCAGGGGGGTAATCAGCCCCAGCATTTT. Translating gives CAISEAQGGNQPQHF.

This clonotype was seen at least ten times. The chain employs TRBV29-1 and TRBJ1-2; D unresolved. The germline gives CDR1 SQVTM, CDR2 ANQGSEA. V lost 1 base to trimming and J lost 1 base, with 7 bases between them. The CDR3 contains 13 residues. The CDR3 coding sequence is TGCAGCGTTGAAGCACTGCTTAACTATGGCTACACCTTC. Translating gives CSVEALLNYGYTF.

V is TRBV24-1 and J is TRBJ2-2; D is undetermined. The CDR3 is made up of 14 amino acids. Germline V gene sequence: CDR1 KGHDR, CDR2 SFDVKD. V lost 9 bases and J 6 bases, leaving 16 bases between the germline ends. CDR3 bases: TGTGCCACCGGGCAACCGGGTTGGGCCGGGGAGCTGTTTTTT. Amino acids: CATGQPGWAGELFF.